This T cell receptor (beta chain) was observed in a study of shared clonotypes between healthy human individuals. This CDR3 comprises 14 residues. The germline CDR1 and CDR2 sequences are ENHRY and SYGVKD. V shed 10 bases, J shed 3 bases, and the junction held 8 bases outside the gene matches. With regard to this clone: The antigen remains undetermined.

Libraries were prepared by immunoSEQ multiplex PCR; TCRdb keeps only in-frame clonotypes and omits some of them. The profile covers roughly 1,500,000 clones, with around 98% appearing a single time and approximately 0.44% taken by the ten largest. Study-wide findings and caveats: Clonotypes not shared had lower generation probabilities than those common to all four donors. The study drew on few donors, limiting represented genetic and exposure-history diversity.

This clonotype was sampled from a man aged 30 to 39 in good health. Sequencing was performed on naive CD4+ T cells sorted from blood. Described subset: CD45RA+ positively selected. The V call is TRBV10-3, the J call TRBJ2-7, with 11 bases identical to TRBD1. The CDR3 coding sequence is TGTGCCACTAAGACCGGGACAGGGGGCTACGAGCAGTACTTC. It specifies CATKTGTGGYEQYF.